This TCR beta chain stems from a study of CD8 T cells in ankylosing spondylitis. The CDR3 is made up of 11 amino acids. Trimming left V 5 bases short and J 7 bases short, with 8 bases between. This clonotype was detected ten times or more. Its antigen is currently unknown. Findings and caveats of the study: In ankylosing spondylitis blood, a motif of roughly eight highly homologous TCR beta variants appeared characteristic.

TCRdb re-called the 5' RACE reads through MiXCR, storing one row per CDR3 protein. The sample lists over 400,000 distinct CDR3 sequences; roughly a quarter were seen once. This sequence joins TRBV12-3 or TRBV12-4 and TRBJ1-1, with D tentatively TRBD1 (5 bases). The sequencing sample was made of blood, either unsorted or a sorted T cell fraction (not recorded which). The clonotype was recovered from a male donor with ankylosing spondylitis. CDR3 in amino acids: CASSGDSEAFF. The DNA of the CDR3 is TGTGCCAGCAGTGGAGACAGTGAAGCTTTCTTT.